This record covers a single T cell receptor beta chain. These data belong to a study of graft-versus-host responses after intestinal transplantation. Only in-frame clones appear in the TCRdb table, and some are missing; sequencing was by immunoSEQ multiplex PCR. The top ten clones hold 0.55% to 0.75% of a sample with tens of thousands of clones, about 90% of them seen once. CDR1 is SGHTS, CDR2 YDEGEE, per germline. V was shortened by 0 bases and J by 5 bases, with 12 bases between the two germline ends. The CDR3 spans 14 residues. This clonotype originated in a human patient who received an intestinal transplant, so some T cells may come from the graft donor. The sequences come from PBMCs, collected 98 days after intestinal transplantation. This sequence joins TRBV5-8 and TRBJ2-7; D remains unclear. The CDR3 DNA is TGTGCCAGCAGCTTGGGCCTCAAACCCCACGAGCAGTACTTC. Protein product: CASSLGLKPHEQYF. The full variable domain, rest sourced from reference TRBV5-8 and TRBJ2-7, is EAGVTQSPTHLIKTRGQQATLRCSPISGHTSVYWYQQALGLGLQFLLWYDEGEERNRGNFPPRFSGRQFPNYSSELNVNALELEDSALYLCASSLGLKPHEQYFGPGTRLTVT.